A single sample gave rise to the 6 T cell receptor beta chains below, sequenced in a study of blood T cell repertoires in COVID-19. The method was immunoSEQ multiplex PCR; TCRdb's version includes in-frame clones alone and lacks a portion of them. This table holds roughly 190,000 clones, 84% found once. The sample comprised PBMCs or T cells enriched from blood (not recorded which). The receptors derive from a woman younger than 45 who had been exposed to COVID-19.

This clone has more than one count but fewer than ten. This chain links TRBV19 with TRBJ1-1; D is possibly TRBD1 (5 bases). The CDR3 is 14 amino acids. Trimming shortened V by 4 bases and J by 3 bases, and 12 bases separated the two germline ends. Germline V lookup: CDR1 LNHDA, CDR2 SQIVND (reference sequence). The CDR3, as DNA: TGTGCCAGTAGTAAACAGTGGGGCTACACTGAAGCTTTCTTT. Amino acid sequence: CASSKQWGYTEAFF.

The CDR3 sequence is CASSLGVVGAYEQYF. Here the CDR3 DNA reads TGTGCCAGCAGCTTAGGGGTGGTCGGGGCCTACGAGCAGTACTTC. The chain uses TRBV11-2 and TRBJ2-7; D might be TRBD2 (5 bases). Germline V gene sequence: CDR1 SGHAT, CDR2 FQNNGV. V lost 1 base, J lost 2 bases, and 12 bases lay in between. This CDR3 has 15 amino acids. The complete variable domain, with remaining parts taken from reference TRBV11-2 and TRBJ2-7, reads EAGVAQSPRYKIIEKRQSVAFWCNPISGHATLYWYQQILGQGPKLLIQFQNNGVVDDSQLPKDRFSAERLKGVDSTLKIQPAKLEDSAVYLCASSLGVVGAYEQYFGPGTRLTVT.

V usage is TRBV7-8 and J usage is TRBJ1-2, with D hard to call. This CDR3 has 16 residues. V shed 4 bases and J shed 4 bases, with 19 bases lying between them. Germline CDR1 is SGHVS and CDR2 is FQNEAQ. The CDR3 coding sequence is TGTGCCAGCAGCTCGATAGGCATTCAGCGACTCTATGGCTACACCTTC. This sequence encodes CASSSIGIQRLYGYTF.

V is TRBV19 and J is TRBJ1-2; the D gene is possibly TRBD1 (6 bases). Germline CDR1 reads LNHDA; CDR2 reads SQIVND (reference sequence). Trimming stripped 4 bases from V and 4 bases from J, with 13 bases between. The CDR3 length is 14 residues. The CDR3 DNA reads as TGTGCCAGTAGTAAATCAGGGGTGGCCTATGGCTACACCTTC. Translation gives CASSKSGVAYGYTF.

The CDR3 spells CATSREVTFYEQYF. The DNA of the CDR3 is TGTGCCACCAGCAGAGAGGTGACATTCTACGAGCAGTACTTC. The chain links TRBV15 to TRBJ2-7; D is unclear. V was trimmed by 0 bases and J by 3 bases, leaving 9 bases between them. The CDR3 length is 14 residues. Germline V gene lookup returns CDR1 LNHNV and CDR2 YYDKDF (reference sequence).

This clone was observed a single time. The chain links TRBV6-5 to TRBJ2-2; D is uncertain. The ends were cut back, 0 bases at V and 1 base at J, with 3 bases in the middle. The CDR3 contains 14 residues. The germline gives CDR1 MNHEY, CDR2 SVGAGI. The CDR3 loop is CASSYSRNTGELFF. Here the CDR3 DNA reads TGTGCCAGCAGTTACTCGAGGAACACCGGGGAGCTGTTTTTT.